This T cell receptor (beta chain) comes out of a study of T cells in Graves' hyperthyroidism and ophthalmopathy. V was clipped by 9 bases and J by 3 bases; unmatched bases: 3. The CDR3 is 13 amino acids. Germline CDR1 is WSHSY and CDR2 is SAAADI. TCR beta CDR3 regions were amplified from RNA transcripts. When the TCR CDR3 underwent first-round RT-PCR, the HTBI primer set was used. Each CDR3 protein gets one entry after TCRdb re-called the multiplex PCR reads with MiXCR. The sample lists roughly 650,000 distinct CDR3 sequences; more than 15% were seen once. This receptor was taken from a woman between 40 and 55 years old with Graves' ophthalmopathy. The sequenced sample consisted of blood. The chain links TRBV10-2 to TRBJ2-3; TRBD1 matches at 10 bases. The CDR3 nucleotides read TGCGCCAGTGGACAGGGGGAGACAGATACGCAGTATTTT. Residues: CASGQGETDTQYF.